This entry lists 23 T cell receptor beta chains sequenced from one sample in a study of blood T cell repertoires in COVID-19. Profiled with immunoSEQ multiplex PCR; TCRdb holds only in-frame clones, not every one. The data contain 300,000 to 400,000 clones, around 89% of them singletons. The sample comprised peripheral blood. The receptors stem from a woman in her fifties or sixties with active or convalescent COVID-19.

The genes are TRBV5-1 and TRBJ2-1; possible D gene TRBD2, 6 bases. The CDR3 has 14 amino acids. V was pared by 5 bases and J by 5 bases, with 14 bases between. Germline CDR1 and CDR2: SGHRS and YFSETQ. The CDR3 protein is CASSRRRGDNEQFF. In nucleotides, the CDR3 is TGCGCCAGCAGTAGGCGGCGCGGGGACAATGAGCAGTTCTTC. Based on the CDR3 plus reference TRBV5-1 and TRBJ2-1, the full variable domain is KAGVTQTPRYLIKTRGQQVTLSCSPISGHRSVSWYQQTPGQGLQFLFEYFSETQRNKGNFPGRFSGRQFSNSRSEMNVSTLELGDSALYLCASSRRRGDNEQFFGPGTRLTVL.

This clone showed up just once. The chain employs TRBV10-3 and TRBJ1-6; 9 nucleotides agree with TRBD1. Germline-derived CDR1 and CDR2 are ENHRY and SYGVKD. The CDR3 contains 13 residues. J gave up 7 bases and V 7 bases, and 2 bases lay outside the gene matches. The CDR3 loop is CAIMGQGNSPLHF. CDR3 DNA sequence: TGTGCCATCATGGGACAGGGAAATTCACCCCTCCACTTT.

The chain couples TRBV18 to TRBJ1-3; D unresolved. Germline V gene data show CDR1 as KGHSH and CDR2 as LQKENI. Trimming cost V 2 bases and J 4 bases, with 15 bases left between them. This CDR3 has 16 residues. For the CDR3, the DNA is TGTGCCAGCTCACCAAGGGATAGCGGGAACGGAAACACCATATATTTT. It translates to CASSPRDSGNGNTIYF.

The chain is built from TRBV29-1 and TRBJ1-1; 8 nucleotides line up with TRBD1. The CDR3 is 13 residues long. V dropped 7 bases and J dropped 1; count of bases not matched to a gene: 5. Germline assignment: CDR1 SQVTM and CDR2 ANQGSEA. The CDR3 sequence is CSGGQDPNTEAFF. CDR3 DNA sequence: TGCAGCGGGGGACAGGATCCGAACACTGAAGCTTTCTTT.

This chain connects TRBV6-6 to TRBJ1-1; no reliable D call. V gave up 4 bases and J gave up 2 bases, with 14 bases separating them. The CDR3 is 15 residues long. Germline lookup yields CDR1 MNHNY and CDR2 SVGAGI (reference sequence). The CDR3 spells CASSFPYELNTEAFF. CDR3 DNA: TGTGCCAGCAGTTTCCCATATGAGCTCAACACTGAAGCTTTCTTT.

The rearrangement uses TRBV6-5 and TRBJ1-2, with a possible D match to TRBD1 (5 bases). This CDR3 is built from 11 residues. The ends were cut back, 6 bases at V and 7 bases at J, with 9 bases in the middle. Germline V gene data show CDR1 as MNHEY and CDR2 as SVGAGI. Here the CDR3 reads CASSPGFGYTF. The CDR3 DNA is TGTGCCAGCAGCCCAGGGTTTGGCTACACCTTC.

This clone turned up a few times. V and J are TRBV7-3 and TRBJ2-1; 8 positions agree with TRBD2. In germline, CDR1 is SGHTA, CDR2 FQGTGA. Germline trimming cut 11 bases from V and 2 bases from J; bases unmatched to any gene: 5. The CDR3 loop spans 13 amino acids. CDR3 amino acids: CAHGREAYNEQFF. In DNA, the CDR3 is TGTGCCCACGGGAGGGAGGCCTACAATGAGCAGTTCTTC.

The V gene is TRBV5-1, the J gene TRBJ2-3, with 7 bases that match TRBD2. Germline-derived CDR1 and CDR2 are SGHRS and YFSETQ. This CDR3 contains 15 residues. Trimming cost V 4 bases and J 6 bases; bases outside gene matches: 11. The CDR3 region has the DNA TGCGCCAGCAGCGGGGGGGTCTATTCATCGGATACGCAGTATTTT. Translation: CASSGGVYSSDTQYF.

The chain uses TRBV27 and TRBJ1-1, with D perhaps matching TRBD1 (5 bases). Germline CDR1 MNHEY, CDR2 SMNVEV (reference sequence). This CDR3 spans 13 amino acids. With 5 bases removed from V and 4 bases from J, the gap between germline ends came to 11 bases. DNA for the CDR3: TGTGCCAGCAGTACCGGGGGATTCACTGAAGCTTTCTTT. Translating gives CASSTGGFTEAFF.

J is TRBJ1-3 and V is TRBV19; weak D call: TRBD1 (5 bases). Per germline, CDR1 LNHDA and CDR2 SQIVND (reference sequence). The V and J ends lost 3 bases and 0 bases respectively, with 18 bases between them. The CDR3 has 18 residues. This chain's CDR3 is CASSIFFPDQGSGNTIYF. The CDR3, as DNA: TGTGCCAGTAGTATCTTCTTCCCGGACCAGGGCTCTGGAAACACCATATATTTT.

The chain carries TRBV9 and TRBJ2-7; 7 nucleotides match TRBD2. CDR1 is SGDLS, CDR2 YYNGEE, per germline. Trimming at V came to 4 bases and at J to 3 bases, leaving 16 bases not matched to a gene. The CDR3 is 17 residues long. CDR3 loop: CASSKGREGGKIYEQYF. The CDR3 coding sequence is TGTGCCAGCAGCAAAGGGAGGGAAGGCGGGAAGATCTACGAGCAGTACTTC.

The chain is built from TRBV5-1 and TRBJ2-3, with a possible D match to TRBD1 (6 bases). The CDR3 contains 14 residues. Germline values: CDR1 SGHRS, CDR2 YFSETQ. Trimming pared 2 bases from V and 6 bases from J, leaving 13 bases between. The CDR3 sequence: CASSLMQGLDTQYF. CDR3 sequence (DNA): TGCGCCAGCAGCTTAATGCAGGGGCTGGATACGCAGTATTTT.

On this clone: One end of the junction fails to match germline, which may point to a read error. This chain links TRBV29-1 with TRBJ1-2; possible D gene TRBD1, 5 bases. Germline CDR1 reads SQVTM; CDR2 reads ANQGSEA. The CDR3 has 13 residues. CDR3 protein: CSVDTGYSFGFTF. The CDR3 nucleotides read TGCAGCGTGGATACAGGCTACTCCTTTGGCTTCACCTTC.

This chain uses TRBV7-3 with TRBJ1-2; TRBD1 aligns across 11 bases. V shed 5 bases, J shed 8 bases, and the junction held 7 bases outside the gene matches. The CDR3 spans 14 residues. Germline V gene data show CDR1 as SGHTA and CDR2 as FQGTGA. In nucleotides, the CDR3 is TGTGCCAGCAGCCCAACGGGACAGGGGGAGGGCTACACCTTC. Translation: CASSPTGQGEGYTF.

The chain couples TRBV10-3 to TRBJ1-6; 7 nucleotides align to TRBD1. From germline, CDR1 is ENHRY and CDR2 SYGVKD. This CDR3 region has 13 residues. J lost 7 bases, V lost 6 bases, and 3 bases had no gene match. CDR3 sequence reads: CAIRRDRNSPLHF. Here the CDR3 DNA reads TGTGCCATCAGAAGGGACAGAAATTCACCCCTCCACTTT.

The chain joins TRBV5-1 to TRBJ2-7, with 10 bases that match TRBD2. Trimming took 3 bases from V and 6 from J; bases not matched to a gene: 9. This CDR3 has 15 residues. CDR1 and CDR2 (germline): SGHRS, YFSETQ. CDR3 sequence: CASSYQAGGPSEQYF. The CDR3 region has the DNA TGCGCCAGCAGCTACCAAGCGGGAGGGCCGTCCGAGCAGTACTTC.

This chain links TRBV6-2 or TRBV6-3 with TRBJ1-1, with 10 bases lining up with TRBD1. The CDR3 extends over 17 amino acids. The germline V gene encodes CDR1 MNHEY and CDR2 SVGEGT. The J segment lost 0 bases and the V segment lost 2 bases, leaving 6 bases of the junction unmatched. The CDR3 sequence is CASSYGSTGGMNTEAFF. The CDR3 bases are TGTGCCAGCAGTTACGGTTCGACAGGGGGCATGAACACTGAAGCTTTCTTT.

This chain joins TRBV25-1 and TRBJ2-5; 7 positions agree with TRBD1. The CDR3 totals 15 residues. The V gene's germline CDR1 is MGHDK and CDR2 SYGVNS. V shed 2 bases, J shed 1 base, and the junction held 4 bases outside the gene matches. CDR3 protein: CASSEEGGPQETQYF. The CDR3 region has the DNA TGTGCCAGCAGTGAAGAAGGGGGCCCCCAAGAGACCCAGTACTTC.

This clone was recorded a few times. The chain has TRBV5-1 and TRBJ2-7; 11 bases fit TRBD1. CDR1 SGHRS and CDR2 YFSETQ come from the germline V gene. Germline trimming cut 0 bases from V and 4 bases from J; bases unmatched to any gene: 6. The CDR3 totals 16 residues. This CDR3 is CASSLDGTGGLYEQYF. Here the CDR3 DNA reads TGCGCCAGCAGCTTGGACGGGACAGGGGGTTTATACGAGCAGTACTTC.

The J gene is TRBJ2-4, the V gene TRBV28; TRBD2 is a possible D gene (6 bases). The CDR3 runs 14 residues. V lost 7 bases to trimming and J lost 8 bases, with 18 bases between them. CDR1 is MDHEN and CDR2 is SYDVKM in the germline V gene. The CDR3 nucleotides are TGTGCCAGCAAAAGTGCCGGTCGCGGGGACATTCAGTACTTC. Protein product: CASKSAGRGDIQYF.

This clone occurred once. The V and J genes are TRBV24-1 and TRBJ1-5; TRBD1 agrees at 7 bases. After removal of 7 bases from V and 4 bases from J, the junction contained 3 bases not matched to a gene. Germline V gives CDR1 KGHDR, CDR2 SFDVKD. This CDR3 region has 13 residues. For the CDR3, the DNA is TGTGCCACCAGCTCGACAGGGAATCAGCCCCAGCATTTT. Amino acid sequence: CATSSTGNQPQHF.

V and J are TRBV6-5 and TRBJ1-3; D uncertain. Germline lookup yields CDR1 MNHEY and CDR2 SVGAGI. V gave up 3 bases and J gave up 8 bases, with 17 bases separating them. This CDR3 spans 15 amino acids. This CDR3 is CASSYGTGSVDTIYF. The CDR3 nucleotides are TGTGCCAGCAGTTATGGCACGGGGTCTGTCGACACCATATATTTT.

The chain recombines TRBV7-9 with TRBJ2-1; 8 bases map to TRBD1. The V segment lost 5 bases and the J segment 4 bases; nucleotides outside the gene matches: 4. The germline CDR1 and CDR2 sequences are SEHNR and FQNEAQ (reference sequence). CDR3 length equals 14 residues. Written as DNA, the CDR3 is TGTGCCAGCAGCCCGGGACAGGTTTACAATGAGCAGTTCTTC. Its translation is CASSPGQVYNEQFF.